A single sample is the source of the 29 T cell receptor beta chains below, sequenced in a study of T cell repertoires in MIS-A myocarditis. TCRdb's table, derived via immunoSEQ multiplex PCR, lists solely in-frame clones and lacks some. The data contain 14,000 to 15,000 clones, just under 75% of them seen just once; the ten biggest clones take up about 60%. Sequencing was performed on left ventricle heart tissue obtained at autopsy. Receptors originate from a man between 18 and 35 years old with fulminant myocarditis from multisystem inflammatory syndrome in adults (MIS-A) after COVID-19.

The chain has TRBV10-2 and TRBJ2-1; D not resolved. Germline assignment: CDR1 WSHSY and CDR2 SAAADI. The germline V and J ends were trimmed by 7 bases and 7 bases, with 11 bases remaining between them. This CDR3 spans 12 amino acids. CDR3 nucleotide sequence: TGCGCCAGCACTCCCGACTGGAATGAGCAGTTCTTC. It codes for CASTPDWNEQFF.

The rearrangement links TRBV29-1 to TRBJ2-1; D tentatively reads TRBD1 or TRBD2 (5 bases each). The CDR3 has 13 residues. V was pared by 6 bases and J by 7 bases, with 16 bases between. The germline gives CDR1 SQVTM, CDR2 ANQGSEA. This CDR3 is CSVEPMWGNEQFF. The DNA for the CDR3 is TGCAGCGTAGAGCCGATGTGGGGGAATGAGCAGTTCTTC.

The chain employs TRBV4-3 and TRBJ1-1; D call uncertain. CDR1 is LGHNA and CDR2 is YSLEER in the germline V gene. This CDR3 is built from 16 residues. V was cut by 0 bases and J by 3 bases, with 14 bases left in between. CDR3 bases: TGCGCCAGCAGCCAAGAAATAGGGCGAAGGGACACTGAAGCTTTCTTT. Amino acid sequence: CASSQEIGRRDTEAFF.

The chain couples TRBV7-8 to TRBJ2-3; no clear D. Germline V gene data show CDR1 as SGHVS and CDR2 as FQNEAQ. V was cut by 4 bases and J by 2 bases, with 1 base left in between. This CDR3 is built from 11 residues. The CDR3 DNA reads TGTGCCAGCAGCTACACAGATACGCAGTATTTT. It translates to CASSYTDTQYF. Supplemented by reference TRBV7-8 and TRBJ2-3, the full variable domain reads GAGVSQSPRYKVAKRGQDVALRCDPISGHVSLFWYQQALGQGPEFLTYFQNEAQLDKSGLPSDRFFAERPEGSVSTLKIQRTQQEDSAVYLCASSYTDTQYFGPGTRLTVL.

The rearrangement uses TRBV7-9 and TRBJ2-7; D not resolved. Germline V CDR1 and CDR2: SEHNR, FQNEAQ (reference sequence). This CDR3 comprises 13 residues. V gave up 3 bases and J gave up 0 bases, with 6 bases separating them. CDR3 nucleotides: TGTGCCAGCAGCTTCGGAAGCTCCTACGAGCAGTACTTC. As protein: CASSFGSSYEQYF.

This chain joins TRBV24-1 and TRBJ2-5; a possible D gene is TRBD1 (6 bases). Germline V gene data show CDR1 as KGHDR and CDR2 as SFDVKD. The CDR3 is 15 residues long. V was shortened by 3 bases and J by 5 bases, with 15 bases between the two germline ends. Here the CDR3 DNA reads TGTGCCACCAGTGATGCATCACAGGGAGCGGAGACCCAGTACTTC. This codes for CATSDASQGAETQYF.

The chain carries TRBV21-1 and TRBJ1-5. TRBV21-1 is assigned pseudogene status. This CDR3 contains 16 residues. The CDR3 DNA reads TGTGCCAGCAGCGCAGATCTACGGGGCAGCAATCAGCCCCAGCATTTT. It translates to CASSADLRGSNQPQHF.

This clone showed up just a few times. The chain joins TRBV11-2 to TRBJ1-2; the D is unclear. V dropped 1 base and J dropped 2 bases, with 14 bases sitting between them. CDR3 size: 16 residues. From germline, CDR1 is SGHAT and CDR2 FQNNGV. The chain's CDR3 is CASSLVNEASNYGYTF. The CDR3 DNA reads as TGTGCCAGCAGCTTAGTTAACGAGGCCTCAAACTATGGCTACACCTTC.

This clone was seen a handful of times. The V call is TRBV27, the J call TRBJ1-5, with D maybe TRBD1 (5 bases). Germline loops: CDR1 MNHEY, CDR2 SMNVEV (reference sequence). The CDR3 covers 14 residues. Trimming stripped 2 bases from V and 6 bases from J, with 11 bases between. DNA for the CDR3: TGTGCCAGCAGTTTACAGGGTACGGGTCAGCCCCAGCATTTT. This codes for CASSLQGTGQPQHF.

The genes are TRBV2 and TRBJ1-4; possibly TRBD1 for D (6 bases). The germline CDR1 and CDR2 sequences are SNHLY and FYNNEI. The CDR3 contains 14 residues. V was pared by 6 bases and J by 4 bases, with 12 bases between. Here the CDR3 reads CASRIDRINEKLFF. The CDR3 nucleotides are TGTGCCAGCAGGATAGACAGGATTAATGAAAAACTGTTTTTT.

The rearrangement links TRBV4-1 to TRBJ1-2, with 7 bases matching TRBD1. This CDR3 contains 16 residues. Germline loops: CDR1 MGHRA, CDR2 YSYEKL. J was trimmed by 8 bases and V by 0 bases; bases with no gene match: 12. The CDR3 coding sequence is TGCGCCAGCAGCCAAGATCGCAGGGGGACGATTCGAGGCTACACCTTC. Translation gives CASSQDRRGTIRGYTF.

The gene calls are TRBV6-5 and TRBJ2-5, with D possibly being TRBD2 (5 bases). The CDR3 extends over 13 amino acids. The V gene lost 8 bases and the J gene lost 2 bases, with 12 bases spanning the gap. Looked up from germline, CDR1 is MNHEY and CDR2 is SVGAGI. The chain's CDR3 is CASRRSQQETQYF. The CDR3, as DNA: TGTGCCAGCCGGAGGTCACAACAAGAGACCCAGTACTTC.

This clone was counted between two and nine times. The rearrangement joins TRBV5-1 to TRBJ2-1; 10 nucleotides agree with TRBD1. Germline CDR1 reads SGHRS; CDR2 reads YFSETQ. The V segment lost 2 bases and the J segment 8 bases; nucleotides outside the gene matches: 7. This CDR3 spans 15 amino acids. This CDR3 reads CASSFAGTGEDEQFF. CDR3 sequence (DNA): TGCGCCAGCAGCTTCGCCGGGACAGGGGAGGATGAGCAGTTCTTC.

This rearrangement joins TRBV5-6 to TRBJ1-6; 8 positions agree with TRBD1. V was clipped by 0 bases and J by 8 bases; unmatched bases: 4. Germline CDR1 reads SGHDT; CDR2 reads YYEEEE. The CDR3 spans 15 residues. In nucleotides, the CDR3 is TGTGCCAGCAGCTTGGAAGAGACAGGGGATTCACCCCTCCACTTT. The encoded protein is CASSLEETGDSPLHF. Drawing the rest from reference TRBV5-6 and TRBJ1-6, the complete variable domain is DAGVTQSPTHLIKTRGQQVTLRCSPKSGHDTVSWYQQALGQGPQFIFQYYEEEERQRGNFPDRFSGHQFPNYSSELNVNALLLGDSALYLCASSLEETGDSPLHFGNGTRLTVT.

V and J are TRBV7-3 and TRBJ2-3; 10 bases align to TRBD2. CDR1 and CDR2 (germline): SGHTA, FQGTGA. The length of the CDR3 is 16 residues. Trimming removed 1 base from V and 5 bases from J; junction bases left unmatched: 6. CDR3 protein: CASSLISGRAGDTQYF. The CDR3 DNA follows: TGTGCCAGCAGCTTAATAAGCGGGAGGGCCGGAGATACGCAGTATTTT. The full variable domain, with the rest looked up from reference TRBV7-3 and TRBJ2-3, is GAGVSQTPSNKVTEKGKYVELRCDPISGHTALYWYRQSLGQGPEFLIYFQGTGAADDSGLPNDRFFAVRPEGSVSTLKIQRTERGDSAVYLCASSLISGRAGDTQYFGPGTRLTVL.

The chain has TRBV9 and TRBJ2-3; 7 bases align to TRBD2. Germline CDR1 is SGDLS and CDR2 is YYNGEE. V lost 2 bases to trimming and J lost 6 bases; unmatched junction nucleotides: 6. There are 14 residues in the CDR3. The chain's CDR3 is CASSVGGDGDTQYF. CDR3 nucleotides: TGTGCCAGCAGCGTGGGGGGGGACGGGGATACGCAGTATTTT.

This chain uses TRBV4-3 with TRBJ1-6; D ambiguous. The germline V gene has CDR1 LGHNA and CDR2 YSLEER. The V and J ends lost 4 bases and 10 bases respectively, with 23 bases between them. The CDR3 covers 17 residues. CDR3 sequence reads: CASSPSLDAGLRSPLHF. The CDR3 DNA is TGCGCCAGCAGCCCCTCTTTGGACGCAGGTTTGAGGTCACCCCTCCACTTT.

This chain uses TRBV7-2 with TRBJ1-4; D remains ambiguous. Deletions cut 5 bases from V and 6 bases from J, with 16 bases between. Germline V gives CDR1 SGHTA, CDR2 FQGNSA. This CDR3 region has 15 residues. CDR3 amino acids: CASSPDRGRYEKLFF. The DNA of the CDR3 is TGTGCCAGCAGCCCCGATAGAGGACGGTATGAAAAACTGTTTTTT.

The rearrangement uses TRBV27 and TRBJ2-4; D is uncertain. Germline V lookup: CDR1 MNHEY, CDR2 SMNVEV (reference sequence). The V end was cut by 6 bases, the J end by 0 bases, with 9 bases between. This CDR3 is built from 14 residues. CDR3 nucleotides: TGTGCCAGCAGCCCACGGGTAGCCAAAAACATTCAGTACTTC. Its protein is CASSPRVAKNIQYF.

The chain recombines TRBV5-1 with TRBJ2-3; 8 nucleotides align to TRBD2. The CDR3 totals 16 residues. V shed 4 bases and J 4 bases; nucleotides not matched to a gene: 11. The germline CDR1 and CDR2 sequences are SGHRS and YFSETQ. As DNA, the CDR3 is TGCGCCAGCAGCCCCAGAGCGGGAGTACCGTCAGATACGCAGTATTTT. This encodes CASSPRAGVPSDTQYF. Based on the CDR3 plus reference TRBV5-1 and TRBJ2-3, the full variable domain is KAGVTQTPRYLIKTRGQQVTLSCSPISGHRSVSWYQQTPGQGLQFLFEYFSETQRNKGNFPGRFSGRQFSNSRSEMNVSTLELGDSALYLCASSPRAGVPSDTQYFGPGTRLTVL.

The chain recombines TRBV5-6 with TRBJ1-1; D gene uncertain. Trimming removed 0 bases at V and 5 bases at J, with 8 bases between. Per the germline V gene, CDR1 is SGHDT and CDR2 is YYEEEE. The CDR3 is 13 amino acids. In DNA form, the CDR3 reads TGTGCCAGCAGCTTGGAAGAGTCTACTGAAGCTTTCTTT. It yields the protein CASSLEESTEAFF.

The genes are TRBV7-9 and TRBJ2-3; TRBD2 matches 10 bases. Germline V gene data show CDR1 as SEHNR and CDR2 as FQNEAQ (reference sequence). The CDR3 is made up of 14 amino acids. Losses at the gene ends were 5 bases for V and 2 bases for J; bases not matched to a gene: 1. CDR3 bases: TGTGCCAGCAGCACTAGCGGGAACACAGATACGCAGTATTTT. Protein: CASSTSGNTDTQYF.

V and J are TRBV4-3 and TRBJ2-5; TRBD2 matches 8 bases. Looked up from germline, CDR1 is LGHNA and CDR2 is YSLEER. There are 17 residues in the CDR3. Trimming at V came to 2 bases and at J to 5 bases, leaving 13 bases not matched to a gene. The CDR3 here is CASSQSPGLGIGETQYF. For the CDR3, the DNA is TGCGCCAGCAGCCAATCTCCGGGACTAGGTATCGGGGAGACCCAGTACTTC.

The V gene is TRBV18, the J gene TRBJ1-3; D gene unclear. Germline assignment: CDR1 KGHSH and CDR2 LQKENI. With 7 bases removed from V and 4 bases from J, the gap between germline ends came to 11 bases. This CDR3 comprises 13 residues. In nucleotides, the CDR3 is TGTGCCAGCTTGGAAGCGCAAGGAAACACCATATATTTT. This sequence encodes CASLEAQGNTIYF.

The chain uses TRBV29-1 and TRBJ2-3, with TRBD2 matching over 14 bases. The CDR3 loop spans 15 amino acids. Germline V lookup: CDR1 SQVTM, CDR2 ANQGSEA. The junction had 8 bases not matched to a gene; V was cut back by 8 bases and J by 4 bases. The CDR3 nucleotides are TGCAGCTCCCCGGGGACTAGCGGGAGATCAGATACGCAGTATTTT. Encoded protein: CSSPGTSGRSDTQYF.

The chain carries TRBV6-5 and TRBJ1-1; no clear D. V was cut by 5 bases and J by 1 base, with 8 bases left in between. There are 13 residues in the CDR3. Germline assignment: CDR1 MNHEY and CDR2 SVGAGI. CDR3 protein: CASSLPANTEAFF. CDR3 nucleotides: TGTGCCAGCAGTCTACCGGCGAACACTGAAGCTTTCTTT.

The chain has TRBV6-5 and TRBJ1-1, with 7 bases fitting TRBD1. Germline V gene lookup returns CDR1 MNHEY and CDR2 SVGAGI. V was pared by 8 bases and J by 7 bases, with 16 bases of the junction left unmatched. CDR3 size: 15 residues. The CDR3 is CASLIQGFFPFEAFF. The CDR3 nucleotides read TGTGCCAGCTTAATACAGGGGTTTTTCCCCTTTGAAGCTTTCTTT.

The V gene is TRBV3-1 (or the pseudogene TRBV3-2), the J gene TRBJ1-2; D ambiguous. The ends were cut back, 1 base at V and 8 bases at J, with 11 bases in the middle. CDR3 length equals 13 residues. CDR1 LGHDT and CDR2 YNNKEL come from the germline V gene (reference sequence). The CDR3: CASSQAVNWGYTF. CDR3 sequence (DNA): TGTGCCAGCAGCCAAGCAGTGAATTGGGGCTACACCTTC.

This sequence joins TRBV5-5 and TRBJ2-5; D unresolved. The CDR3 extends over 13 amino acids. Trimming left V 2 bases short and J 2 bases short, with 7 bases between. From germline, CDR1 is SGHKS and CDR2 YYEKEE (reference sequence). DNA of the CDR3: TGTGCCAGCAGCTTTCGGGCGCAAGAGACCCAGTACTTC. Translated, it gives CASSFRAQETQYF.